This TCR beta chain was recovered during a study of beta chain features in type 1 diabetes. The wider study: Age, gender and cell yields were alike across patients and healthy donors. Study observations and caveats: For patients, the naive, central memory and Treg TCRB repertoires appeared more alike than for healthy donors.

Via CD45RO/CCR7/CD25/CD127/CD95/CD27, cells of the CD4+ naive, central memory, regulatory and stem cell-like memory subsets were sorted. Sorted populations all had greater than 95% purity. Worth noting for this clone: Antigen: not known.

This CDR3 has 12 residues. Germline V gene data show CDR1 as SQVTM and CDR2 as ANQGSEA. Trimming pared 4 bases from V and 4 bases from J, leaving 10 bases between. Sequencing targeted expressed TCRB transcripts, as all isolated RNA had been reverse transcribed. Produced via immunoSEQ multiplex PCR; TCRdb's table is partial and in-frame only. The data contain 300,000 to 350,000 clones, 15% to 20% of them singletons. Specimen: naive CD4+ T cells from blood. V gene TRBV29-1 combines with J gene TRBJ1-1; perhaps TRBD1 as D (5 bases). The receptor was derived from a woman younger than 30 in good health. CDR3 bases: TGCAGCGTTGTGGGGGGGAGCACTGAAGCTTTCTTT. Translating it yields CSVVGGSTEAFF.